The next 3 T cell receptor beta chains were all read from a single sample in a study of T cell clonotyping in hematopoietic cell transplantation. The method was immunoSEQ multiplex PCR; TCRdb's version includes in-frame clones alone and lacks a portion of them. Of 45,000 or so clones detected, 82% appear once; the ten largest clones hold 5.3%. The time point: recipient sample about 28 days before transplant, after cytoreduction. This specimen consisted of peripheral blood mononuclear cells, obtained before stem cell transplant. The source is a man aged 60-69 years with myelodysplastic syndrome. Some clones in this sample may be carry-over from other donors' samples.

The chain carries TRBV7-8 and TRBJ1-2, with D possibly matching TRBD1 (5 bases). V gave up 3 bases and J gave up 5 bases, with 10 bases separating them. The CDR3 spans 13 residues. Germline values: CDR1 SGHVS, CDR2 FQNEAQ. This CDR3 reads CASSFTGEYGYTF. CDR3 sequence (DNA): TGTGCCAGCAGCTTTACAGGAGAATATGGCTACACCTTC.

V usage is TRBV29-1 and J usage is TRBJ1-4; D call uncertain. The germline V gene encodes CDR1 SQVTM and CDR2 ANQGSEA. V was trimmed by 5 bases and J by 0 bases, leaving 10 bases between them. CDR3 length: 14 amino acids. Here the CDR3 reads CSVPGKTTNEKLFF. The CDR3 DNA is TGCAGCGTTCCGGGGAAAACAACTAATGAAAAACTGTTTTTT.

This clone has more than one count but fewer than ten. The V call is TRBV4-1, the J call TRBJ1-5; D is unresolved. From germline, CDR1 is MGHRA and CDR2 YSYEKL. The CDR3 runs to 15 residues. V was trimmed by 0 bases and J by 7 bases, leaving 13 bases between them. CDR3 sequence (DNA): TGCGCCAGCAGCCAAGAGGCGAGAGCTAAGCAGCCCCAGCATTTT. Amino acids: CASSQEARAKQPQHF.